The clone carrying this T cell receptor (beta chain) has a handful of counts. The CDR3 loop spans 18 amino acids. Trimming cost V 5 bases and J 6 bases; bases outside gene matches: 20. CDR1 is SGHVS and CDR2 is FQNEAQ in the germline V gene. The sample is drawn from a study of T-cell reconstitution after alpha-beta-depleted transplantation in children. Using unique molecular identifiers, the investigators prepared the TCRbeta library. TCRdb analysed the PCR reads with MiXCR anew, one entry per CDR3 protein. The sample records about 610,000 distinct CDR3 sequences, roughly 10% being singletons. This sequence was found in a human donor who donated a stem cell graft to a child with acute myeloid leukemia. J is TRBJ2-7 and V is TRBV7-8; 9 bases line up with TRBD2. The source was PBMCs from the stem cell graft donor, collected from the stem cell graft. CDR3 DNA: TGTGCCAGCAGCCCCACCAGATTACTAGCGGGCTCCAGGGGCGAGCAGTACTTC. Translation gives CASSPTRLLAGSRGEQYF.